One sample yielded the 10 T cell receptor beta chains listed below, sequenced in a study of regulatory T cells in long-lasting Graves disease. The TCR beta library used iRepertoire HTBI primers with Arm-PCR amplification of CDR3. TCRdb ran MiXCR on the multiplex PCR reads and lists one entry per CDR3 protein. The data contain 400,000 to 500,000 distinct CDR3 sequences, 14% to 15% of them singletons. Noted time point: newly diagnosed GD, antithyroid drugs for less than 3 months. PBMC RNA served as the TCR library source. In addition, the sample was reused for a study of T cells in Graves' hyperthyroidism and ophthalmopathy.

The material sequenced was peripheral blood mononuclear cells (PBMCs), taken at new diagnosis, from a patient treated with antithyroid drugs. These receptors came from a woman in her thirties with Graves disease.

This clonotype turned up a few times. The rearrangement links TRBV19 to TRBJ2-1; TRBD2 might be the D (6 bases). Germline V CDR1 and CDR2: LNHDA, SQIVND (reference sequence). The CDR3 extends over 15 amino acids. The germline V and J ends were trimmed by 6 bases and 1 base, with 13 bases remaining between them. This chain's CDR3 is CASSPAGKSYNEQFF. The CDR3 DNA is TGTGCCAGTAGCCCTGCGGGGAAGTCCTACAATGAGCAGTTCTTC.

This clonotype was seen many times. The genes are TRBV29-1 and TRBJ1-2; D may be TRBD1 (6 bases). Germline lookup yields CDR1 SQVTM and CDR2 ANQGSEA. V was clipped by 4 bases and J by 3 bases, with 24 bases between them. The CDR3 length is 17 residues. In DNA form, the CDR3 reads TGCAGCGTTGTCCCCCTCTACAGGGAAGCGAGGGACTATGGCTACACCTTC. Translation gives CSVVPLYREARDYGYTF.

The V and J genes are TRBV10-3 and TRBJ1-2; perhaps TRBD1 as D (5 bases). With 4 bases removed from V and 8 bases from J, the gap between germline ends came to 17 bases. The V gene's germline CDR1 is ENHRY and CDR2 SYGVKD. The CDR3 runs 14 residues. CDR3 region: CAISVSFRDSGYTF. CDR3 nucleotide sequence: TGTGCCATCAGTGTATCTTTCAGGGATAGCGGCTACACCTTC.

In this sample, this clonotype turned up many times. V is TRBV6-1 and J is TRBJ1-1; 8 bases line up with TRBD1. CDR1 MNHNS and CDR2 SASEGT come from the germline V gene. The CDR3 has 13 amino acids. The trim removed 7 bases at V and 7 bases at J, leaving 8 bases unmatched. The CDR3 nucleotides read TGTGCCAGCACTAAGACAGGGGCTAATGAAGCTTTCTTT. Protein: CASTKTGANEAFF.

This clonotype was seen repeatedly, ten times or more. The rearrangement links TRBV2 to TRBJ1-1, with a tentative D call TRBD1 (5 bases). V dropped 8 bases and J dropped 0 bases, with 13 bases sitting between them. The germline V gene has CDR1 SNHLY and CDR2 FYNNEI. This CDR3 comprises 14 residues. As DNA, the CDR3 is TGTGCCAGCTTGGAGGGGAGTCTGAACACTGAAGCTTTCTTT. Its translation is CASLEGSLNTEAFF.

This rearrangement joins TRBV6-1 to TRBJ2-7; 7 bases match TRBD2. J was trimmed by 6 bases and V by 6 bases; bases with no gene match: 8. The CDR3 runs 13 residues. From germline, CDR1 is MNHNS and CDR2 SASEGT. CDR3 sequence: CASRGLAGAEQYF. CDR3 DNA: TGTGCCAGCAGGGGACTGGCGGGAGCCGAGCAGTACTTC.

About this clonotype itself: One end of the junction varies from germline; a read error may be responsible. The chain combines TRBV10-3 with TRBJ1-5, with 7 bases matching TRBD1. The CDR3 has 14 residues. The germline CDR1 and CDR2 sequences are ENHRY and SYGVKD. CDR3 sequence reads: CGIRGDSPNQPQHF. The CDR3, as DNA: TGTGGCATCAGGGGGGACAGCCCGAATCAGCCCCAGCATTTT.

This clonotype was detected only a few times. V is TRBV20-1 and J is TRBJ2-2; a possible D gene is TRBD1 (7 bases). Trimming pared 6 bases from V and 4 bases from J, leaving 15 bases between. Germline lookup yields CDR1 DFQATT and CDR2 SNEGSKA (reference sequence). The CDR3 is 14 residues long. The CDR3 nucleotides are TGCAGTGCCAGGCGGGACAGCGTCACCGGGGAGCTGTTTTTT. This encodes CSARRDSVTGELFF.

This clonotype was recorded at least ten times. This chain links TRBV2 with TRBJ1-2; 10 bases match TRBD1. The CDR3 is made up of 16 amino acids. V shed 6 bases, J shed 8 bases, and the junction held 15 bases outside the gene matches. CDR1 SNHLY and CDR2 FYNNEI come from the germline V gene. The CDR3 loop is CASRMGQGSLAVGYTF. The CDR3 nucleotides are TGTGCCAGCAGGATGGGACAGGGGTCCCTGGCAGTGGGCTACACCTTC.

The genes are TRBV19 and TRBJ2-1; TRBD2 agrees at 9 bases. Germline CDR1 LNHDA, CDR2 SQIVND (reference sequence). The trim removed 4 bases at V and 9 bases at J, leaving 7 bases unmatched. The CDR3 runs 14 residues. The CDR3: CASSTAGGPSEQFF. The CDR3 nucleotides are TGTGCCAGTAGTACGGCGGGAGGGCCTAGTGAGCAGTTCTTC.